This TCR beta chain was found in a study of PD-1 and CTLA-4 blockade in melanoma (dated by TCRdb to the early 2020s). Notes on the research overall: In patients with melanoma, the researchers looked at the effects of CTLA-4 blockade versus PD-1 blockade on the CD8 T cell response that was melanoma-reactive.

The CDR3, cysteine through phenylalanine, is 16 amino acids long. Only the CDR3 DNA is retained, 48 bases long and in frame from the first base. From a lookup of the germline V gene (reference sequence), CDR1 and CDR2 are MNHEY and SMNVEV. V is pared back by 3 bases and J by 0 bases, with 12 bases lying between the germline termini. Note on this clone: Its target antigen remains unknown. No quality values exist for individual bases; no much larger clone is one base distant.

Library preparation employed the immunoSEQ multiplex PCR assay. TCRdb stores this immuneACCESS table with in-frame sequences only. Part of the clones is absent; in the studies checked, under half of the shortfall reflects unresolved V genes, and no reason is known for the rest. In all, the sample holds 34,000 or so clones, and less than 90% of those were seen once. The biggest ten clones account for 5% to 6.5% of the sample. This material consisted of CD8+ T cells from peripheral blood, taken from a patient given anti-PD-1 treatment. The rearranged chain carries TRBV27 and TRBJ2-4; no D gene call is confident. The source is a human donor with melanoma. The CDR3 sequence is CASSFLKFLAKNIQYF. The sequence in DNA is TGTGCCAGCAGTTTCCTCAAATTTCTAGCCAAAAACATTCAGTACTTC.